This T cell receptor beta chain was found in a study of somatic mutations in cytotoxic T cells in rheumatoid arthritis. Generated by immunoSEQ multiplex PCR, the TCRdb table keeps only in-frame clones and is missing some. The table includes some 23,000 clones, approximately 80% detected once. The CDR3 is 14 amino acids. V lost 2 bases and J 9 bases, leaving 15 bases between the germline ends. Germline values: CDR1 SGHDT, CDR2 YYEEEE. A word on this clone: Its specificity is not known.

General study findings and limits: Increasing age coincided with elevated CD8+ clonality among rheumatoid arthritis patients, though not among healthy controls.

The TCR originated in an adult with rheumatoid arthritis. Sequencing was done on a sample of CD8+ T cells sorted from blood. This chain joins TRBV5-6 and TRBJ1-5, with D possibly being TRBD1 (5 bases). The CDR3 reads CASSFGTGPGPQHF. CDR3 nucleotides: TGTGCCAGCAGCTTCGGGACGGGGCCAGGGCCCCAGCATTTT.